This TCR beta chain was documented in a study of blood T cell repertoires in COVID-19. All enrollees were roughly 18 to 100 years old and from around 25 US areas. Participants reported their clinical history, and cohort assignment relied on those reports. The germline V and J ends were trimmed by 1 base and 1 base, with 13 bases remaining between them. This CDR3 comprises 16 residues. Germline-derived CDR1 and CDR2 are LGHNA and YNFKEQ. This clone was detected once. The data were produced by immunoSEQ multiplex PCR, yet TCRdb's version contains in-frame clones alone and is incomplete. Here the sample spans 110,000 to 150,000 clones, around 81% being singletons.

The rearrangement uses TRBV4-2 and TRBJ1-2, with D perhaps matching TRBD1 (5 bases). Sequenced: PBMCs or T cells enriched from blood (not recorded which). The source of this sequence is a woman between 40 and 50 years old who had recovered from COVID-19. In DNA, the CDR3 is TGTGCCAGCAGCCAAGGGCAGGGAGGGCTTAACTATGGCTACACCTTC. Translating it yields CASSQGQGGLNYGYTF.